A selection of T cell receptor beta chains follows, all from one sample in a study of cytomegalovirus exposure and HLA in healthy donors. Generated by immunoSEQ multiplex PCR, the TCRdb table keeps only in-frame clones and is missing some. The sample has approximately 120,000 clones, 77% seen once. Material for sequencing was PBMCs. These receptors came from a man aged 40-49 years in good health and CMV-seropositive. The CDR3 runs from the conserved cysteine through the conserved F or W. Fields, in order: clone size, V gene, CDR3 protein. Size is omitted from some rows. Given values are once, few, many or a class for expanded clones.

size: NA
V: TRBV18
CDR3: CASSPLGRHNEQFF

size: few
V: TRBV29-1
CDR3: CSVAPGTQADTQYF

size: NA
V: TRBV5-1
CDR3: CASSSRQGPNTEAFF

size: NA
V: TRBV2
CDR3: CASVQGVGGYTF

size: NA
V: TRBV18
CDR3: CASSEGLAGQETQYF

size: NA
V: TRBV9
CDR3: CASSVGGGYGYTF

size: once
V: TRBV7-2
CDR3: CASSTTGGSNQPQHF

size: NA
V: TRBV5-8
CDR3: CASSLSGGGQPQHF

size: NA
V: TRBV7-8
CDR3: CASSLRPGADAPAGAFF

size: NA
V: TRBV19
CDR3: CASSIQGAQTQYF

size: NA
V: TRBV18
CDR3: CASSLRGPGDTQYF

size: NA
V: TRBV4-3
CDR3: CASSQGVSTDTQYF

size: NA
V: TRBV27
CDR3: CASSFREPPSGNTIYF

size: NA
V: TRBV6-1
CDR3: CASSSPGGRYGYTF

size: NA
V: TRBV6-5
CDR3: CASSYDGDYGYTF

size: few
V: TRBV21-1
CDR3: CASSKEVFVDSYEQYF

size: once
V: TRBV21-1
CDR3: CASSKGRAGDNEQFF